This is a list of T cell receptor beta chains from one sample in a study of blood T cell repertoires in COVID-19. The protocol was immunoSEQ multiplex PCR, while the TCRdb copy is restricted to in-frame clones and leaves out a portion. The sample includes hundreds of thousands of clones, approximately 88% of them seen just once. Sequencing was done on a sample of PBMCs or T cells enriched from blood (not recorded which). The receptors were sampled from a woman aged 40 to 49 who had recovered from COVID-19. Both conserved end residues are trimmed from each CDR3. Size is stated for part of the rows, as once, few or many counts, or as a class when the clone is expanded.

j_gene: TRBJ2-2; abundance: many; v_gene: TRBV6-5; CDR3aa: ASNMANTGELF
j_gene: TRBJ2-7; abundance: -; v_gene: TRBV7-8; CDR3aa: ASSPVGPAYEQY
j_gene: TRBJ2-1; abundance: -; v_gene: TRBV4-1; CDR3aa: ASSQREGGNEQF
j_gene: TRBJ2-1; abundance: -; v_gene: TRBV4-3; CDR3aa: ASSRHGGNEQF
j_gene: TRBJ1-2; abundance: -; v_gene: TRBV28; CDR3aa: ASSLGQGRLTGYT
j_gene: TRBJ2-1; abundance: -; v_gene: TRBV24-1; CDR3aa: ATSDPRGTSGSYNEQF
j_gene: TRBJ1-2; abundance: -; v_gene: TRBV19; CDR3aa: ASSAGPVEYGYT
j_gene: TRBJ1-6; abundance: -; v_gene: TRBV3-1/TRBV3-2; CDR3aa: ASSQGRGHSPLH
j_gene: TRBJ2-7; abundance: -; v_gene: TRBV28; CDR3aa: ASSLLAPYEQY
j_gene: TRBJ2-6; abundance: -; v_gene: TRBV9; CDR3aa: ASTGGGANVLT
j_gene: TRBJ2-5; abundance: -; v_gene: TRBV9; CDR3aa: ASSVGGFSDETQY
j_gene: TRBJ1-1; abundance: -; v_gene: TRBV19; CDR3aa: ASSIPGVTEAF
j_gene: TRBJ2-1; abundance: -; v_gene: TRBV19; CDR3aa: ASSLYSDRIYNEQF
j_gene: TRBJ1-5; abundance: -; v_gene: TRBV27; CDR3aa: ASSSRLSTGGKGLRQPQH
j_gene: TRBJ2-5; abundance: -; v_gene: TRBV9; CDR3aa: ASSAGDIQETQY
j_gene: TRBJ2-1; abundance: -; v_gene: TRBV28; CDR3aa: ASSAYPRGSHNEQF
j_gene: TRBJ2-5; abundance: once; v_gene: TRBV28; CDR3aa: ASSLAGGMLETQY
j_gene: TRBJ1-2; abundance: few; v_gene: TRBV15; CDR3aa: ATSRKESISYT
j_gene: TRBJ2-7; abundance: -; v_gene: TRBV7-9; CDR3aa: ASSPDPGKDTPEQY
j_gene: TRBJ1-2; abundance: -; v_gene: TRBV30; CDR3aa: AWSRSGTGNH
j_gene: TRBJ2-1; abundance: -; v_gene: TRBV21-1; CDR3aa: ASSMKTSGRNNEQF
j_gene: TRBJ1-2; abundance: -; v_gene: TRBV24-1; CDR3aa: ATSDPGRDYGYT
j_gene: TRBJ2-3; abundance: -; v_gene: TRBV5-1; CDR3aa: ASSLGGTGLTDTQY
j_gene: TRBJ2-3; abundance: -; v_gene: TRBV9; CDR3aa: ASSATSGTDTQY
j_gene: TRBJ1-4; abundance: -; v_gene: TRBV9; CDR3aa: ASSPEVVNEKLF
j_gene: TRBJ2-6; abundance: -; v_gene: TRBV7-2; CDR3aa: ASSLVPNRSGANVLT
j_gene: TRBJ1-2; abundance: -; v_gene: TRBV7-2; CDR3aa: ASSFETGGGGNYGYT
j_gene: TRBJ1-3; abundance: -; v_gene: TRBV15; CDR3aa: ATSRVTGTVGNTIY
j_gene: TRBJ1-5; abundance: -; v_gene: TRBV30; CDR3aa: AWSQPGYQPQH
j_gene: TRBJ2-2; abundance: -; v_gene: TRBV19; CDR3aa: ASSTEKGTSSLGENTGELF
j_gene: TRBJ2-7; abundance: -; v_gene: TRBV28; CDR3aa: ASREGAADQQY
j_gene: TRBJ2-5; abundance: once; v_gene: TRBV6-5; CDR3aa: ASRRTSGRGETQY
j_gene: TRBJ2-7; abundance: -; v_gene: TRBV10-3; CDR3aa: AISEKWGSYEQY
j_gene: TRBJ2-1; abundance: -; v_gene: TRBV28; CDR3aa: ASSLLSGRTYNEQF
j_gene: TRBJ2-1; abundance: -; v_gene: TRBV28; CDR3aa: ARPDRGLGRNEQF
j_gene: TRBJ2-7; abundance: -; v_gene: TRBV4-3; CDR3aa: ASSQLSGIGSEQY
j_gene: TRBJ2-7; abundance: -; v_gene: TRBV27; CDR3aa: ASSLTQGAYEQY
j_gene: TRBJ2-3; abundance: -; v_gene: TRBV14; CDR3aa: ASRPDPGPGGTDTQY
j_gene: TRBJ1-2; abundance: -; v_gene: TRBV10-3; CDR3aa: AIRRQGHRGYT
j_gene: TRBJ1-1; abundance: -; v_gene: TRBV30; CDR3aa: AWARQGASEAF